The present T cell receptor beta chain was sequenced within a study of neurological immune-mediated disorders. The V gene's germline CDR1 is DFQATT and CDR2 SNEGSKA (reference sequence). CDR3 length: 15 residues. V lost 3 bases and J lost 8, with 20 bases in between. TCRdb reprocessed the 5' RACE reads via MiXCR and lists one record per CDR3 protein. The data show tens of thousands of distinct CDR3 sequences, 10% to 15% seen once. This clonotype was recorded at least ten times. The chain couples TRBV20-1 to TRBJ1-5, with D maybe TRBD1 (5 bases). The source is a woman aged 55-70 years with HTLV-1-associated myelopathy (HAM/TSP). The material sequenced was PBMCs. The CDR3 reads CSASPGGAQMKPQHF. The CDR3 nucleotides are TGCAGTGCTAGCCCAGGAGGGGCCCAGATGAAGCCCCAGCATTTT.